Below, 5 T cell receptor beta chains from the same sample are listed, as sequenced in a study of T cell clonality in common variable immunodeficiency. Assay: immunoSEQ multiplex PCR; the TCRdb copy retains only in-frame clones and omits some. The sample is made up of fewer than 60,000 clones, none counted only once. The specimen sequenced was peripheral blood mononuclear cells. The receptor source for this set is a person aged 18-70 years in good health.

This clone appeared many times. The observed sequence ends 3 residues before the CDR3 terminus, with the missing tail filled in from the germline J gene. The chain recombines TRBV5-1 with TRBJ1-4; TRBD1 matches 7 bases. Germline CDR1 and CDR2: SGHRS and YFSETQ. This CDR3 spans 16 amino acids. The sequenced CDR3 bases are TGCGCCAGCAGCTTTGGTCCCGGGACAGAGTCTTCACCA. This encodes CASSFGPGTESSP. The complete CDR3 protein is CASSFGPGTESSPLFF.

This clone was counted only a few times. The CDR3 end is not reached by the read, which stops 3 residues before it; the germline J gene fills it in. V and J are TRBV7-6 and TRBJ2-1; 10 bases fit TRBD2. Germline V lookup: CDR1 SGHVS, CDR2 FNYEAQ. The CDR3 has 16 residues. V lost 6 bases to trimming and J lost 0 bases; unmatched junction nucleotides: 5. CDR3 in amino acids: CASRPGLAVSYNEQFF. The CDR3 DNA, read in part, is TGTGCCAGCAGACCTGGACTAGCGGTCTCCTACAATGAG.

Concerning this clone itself: The sequenced fragment ends 3 residues before the CDR3 boundary, so the rest is inferred from the germline J gene. The gene calls are TRBV18 and TRBJ2-1, with a weak D call TRBD1 (5 bases). The germline V gene encodes CDR1 KGHSH and CDR2 LQKENI. This CDR3 is built from 15 residues. The ends were cut back, 2 bases at V and 7 bases at J, with 15 bases in the middle. CDR3 DNA (partial): TGTGCCAGCTCACCAAACGTCGACAGTATTAATGAG. Translating gives CASSPNVDSINE. The whole CDR3 protein reads CASSPNVDSINEQFF.

This clone has at least ten counts. The read terminates 3 residues ahead of where the CDR3 ends, so the germline J gene completes it. The chain carries TRBV18 and TRBJ2-7; TRBD1 might be the D (5 bases). V lost 5 bases and J 6 bases, leaving 17 bases between the germline ends. The CDR3 loop spans 14 amino acids. From germline, CDR1 is KGHSH and CDR2 LQKENI. The CDR3 bases that were read are TGTGCCAGCTCATTAAAGGGGCCCCCCCTCGAG. Residues: CASSLKGPPLE. The CDR3 in full is CASSLKGPPLEQYF.

This clone was counted at least ten times. The CDR3 goes on 3 residues after the read ends, and that part is filled in from the germline J gene. The chain is built from TRBV7-2 and TRBJ2-5; 8 nucleotides line up with TRBD1. Germline V CDR1 and CDR2: SGHTA, FQGNSA. The V segment lost 1 base and the J segment 6 bases; nucleotides outside the gene matches: 7. This CDR3 has 15 residues. The chain's CDR3 is CASSLVQGAVKTQYF. The DNA read from the CDR3 is TGTGCCAGCAGCTTAGTTCAGGGGGCCGTGAAGACC.